These 28 T cell receptor beta chains were all obtained from the same sample, sequenced in a study of immune reconstitution after stem cell transplant in scleroderma (TCRdb year 2017). Libraries were made using RT-PCR. Data came from an Illumina MiSeq. Using fastp at Q25 and MiXCR, TCRdb reprocessed the public reads and kept productive beta chains. Rows with a matching CDR3 protein are joined into one entry that keeps the most common DNA and genes. Across this sample there are approximately 2,400 distinct CDR3 sequences, with approximately 11% seen only once. The top ten hold about a quarter of the sample. Collection took place before or after autologous hematopoietic stem cell transplantation (not recorded which). All receptors derive from a female donor with systemic sclerosis.

This clonotype has a handful of counts. One end of the junction is discordant with germline, which a read error may explain. This chain connects TRBV5-1 to TRBJ1-4; weak D call: TRBD1 (5 bases). This CDR3 contains 13 residues. Germline loops: CDR1 SGHRS, CDR2 YFSETQ. The chain's CDR3 is CASADRPNEKLFF. As DNA, the CDR3 is TGCGCCAGCGCCGACAGACCTAACGAAAAACTGTTTTTT.

As to this clonotype: A clone one base away is much larger, so this may be a read error. The J gene is TRBJ1-1, the V gene TRBV9; D ambiguous. The CDR3 is made up of 15 amino acids. CDR1 and CDR2 from the germline V gene are SGDLS and YYNGEE. Trimming removed 0 bases from V and 1 base from J, with 10 bases in between. The CDR3 loop reads CASSVGTSSNTEAFF. The CDR3 DNA is TGTGCCAGCAGCGTAGGGACCAGCTCGAACACTGAAGCTTTCTTT.

This clonotype was observed a handful of times. The chain recombines TRBV7-2 with TRBJ1-4, with TRBD1 matching over 7 bases. The length of the CDR3 is 17 residues. Germline CDR1 SGHTA, CDR2 FQGNSA. V was clipped by 1 base and J by 6 bases; unmatched bases: 11. Here the CDR3 reads CASSLVAPGQPHEKLFF. The CDR3, as DNA: TGTGCCAGCAGCTTAGTCGCCCCGGGACAGCCTCATGAAAAACTGTTTTTT.

This clonotype was observed a handful of times. This chain uses TRBV6-5 with TRBJ1-1; D remains ambiguous. The CDR3 sequence is 14 residues long. Germline assignment: CDR1 MNHEY and CDR2 SVGAGI. Trimming removed 7 bases at V and 4 bases at J, with 16 bases between. The CDR3 DNA is TGTGCCAGCATAACGGACCTCGCGGGCACTGAAGCTTTCTTT. Translating it yields CASITDLAGTEAFF.

This clonotype has a handful of counts. The V gene is TRBV5-1, the J gene TRBJ2-1, with TRBD2 identical over 8 bases. Germline CDR1 SGHRS, CDR2 YFSETQ. J was trimmed by 5 bases and V by 1 base; bases with no gene match: 8. The CDR3 consists of 16 residues. The CDR3 spells CASSLKDRGGHNEQFF. The CDR3 nucleotides read TGCGCCAGCAGCTTGAAGGACCGGGGGGGCCACAATGAGCAGTTCTTC.

This clonotype was seen more than once but under ten times. The genes are TRBV12-3 or TRBV12-4 and TRBJ2-5; 7 bases are a match to TRBD1. The CDR3 extends over 14 amino acids. The J segment lost 3 bases and the V segment lost 9 bases, leaving 10 bases of the junction unmatched. The CDR3 nucleotides are TGTGCCAGTGTGGGACAGATTAATAAAGAGACCCAGTACTTC. It is translated as CASVGQINKETQYF.

This clonotype is labeled as large. The J gene is TRBJ2-7, the V gene TRBV29-1; the D is unclear. V was clipped by 0 bases and J by 0 bases, with 6 bases between them. The germline CDR1 and CDR2 sequences are SQVTM and ANQGSEA. The CDR3 totals 13 residues. The CDR3 protein is CSVEDGLSYEQYF. As DNA, the CDR3 is TGCAGCGTTGAAGACGGCCTCTCCTACGAGCAGTACTTC.

Judged by abundance, this clonotype is medium-sized (0.01 to 0.1%). This rearrangement joins TRBV10-3 to TRBJ2-1; D is unresolved. CDR1 and CDR2 from the germline V gene are ENHRY and SYGVKD. V was cut by 10 bases and J by 8 bases, with 18 bases left in between. The CDR3 loop spans 13 amino acids. The CDR3: CATTLAGSDEQFF. In nucleotides, the CDR3 is TGTGCCACGACCCTTGCTGGGTCCGATGAGCAGTTCTTC.

This clonotype was counted a few times. This chain connects TRBV29-1 to TRBJ2-7, with D maybe TRBD1 (6 bases). The ends were cut back, 3 bases at V and 3 bases at J, with 9 bases in the middle. The germline V gene has CDR1 SQVTM and CDR2 ANQGSEA. The CDR3 is 12 residues long. Written as DNA, the CDR3 is TGCAGCGTTGACCGACAGGTCTACGAGCAGTACTTC. Protein sequence: CSVDRQVYEQYF.

The chain joins TRBV19 to TRBJ1-1; D might be TRBD1 (6 bases). The germline CDR1 and CDR2 sequences are LNHDA and SQIVND (reference sequence). This CDR3 is built from 13 residues. V was shortened by 5 bases and J by 3 bases, with 10 bases between the two germline ends. For the CDR3, the DNA is TGTGCCAGTAGTGCCTACAGGGACACTGAAGCTTTCTTT. This codes for CASSAYRDTEAFF.

This chain uses TRBV5-1 with TRBJ2-3, with 13 positions matching TRBD2. The J segment lost 8 bases and the V segment lost 6 bases, leaving 6 bases of the junction unmatched. CDR3 length: 14 amino acids. Germline CDR1 SGHRS, CDR2 YFSETQ. The CDR3 DNA reads as TGCGCCAGCAAACTAGCGGGGGGGCAAGGTACGCAGTATTTT. Residues: CASKLAGGQGTQYF.

This clonotype is medium-sized in the sample. The genes are TRBV5-1 and TRBJ1-5; no definite D call. Per germline, CDR1 SGHRS and CDR2 YFSETQ. The V end lost 1 base, the J end lost 4 bases, and 9 bases lay between the germline ends. The CDR3 contains 14 residues. The CDR3 is CASSLTGRNQPQHF. The CDR3 DNA is TGCGCCAGCAGCTTGACGGGGAGAAATCAGCCCCAGCATTTT.

This clonotype was counted a few times. The chain joins TRBV5-1 to TRBJ1-6, with 9 nucleotides matching TRBD1. V trimming: 4 bases; J trimming: 7 bases; junction bases outside the gene matches: 6. CDR1 SGHRS and CDR2 YFSETQ come from the germline V gene. The CDR3 extends over 15 amino acids. CDR3 amino acids: CASSRTGAINSPLHF. The CDR3, as DNA: TGCGCCAGCAGCAGGACAGGGGCGATCAATTCACCCCTCCACTTT. The whole variable domain, filled in from reference TRBV5-1 and TRBJ1-6, reads KAGVTQTPRYLIKTRGQQVTLSCSPISGHRSVSWYQQTPGQGLQFLFEYFSETQRNKGNFPGRFSGRQFSNSRSEMNVSTLELGDSALYLCASSRTGAINSPLHFGNGTRLTVT.

The chain joins TRBV5-1 to TRBJ1-1, with a weak D call TRBD1 (6 bases). CDR1 and CDR2 (germline): SGHRS, YFSETQ. The CDR3 is made up of 15 amino acids. Between the trimmed V and J ends, which lost 5 bases and 1 base, there was a span of 15 bases. The CDR3 region is CASRGGGAANTEAFF. CDR3 in DNA: TGCGCCAGCAGGGGGGGGGGCGCGGCGAACACTGAAGCTTTCTTT.

In its sample, this clonotype ranks as medium-sized. The chain carries TRBV20-1 and TRBJ2-3, with 7 bases that match TRBD2. Germline loops: CDR1 DFQATT, CDR2 SNEGSKA (reference sequence). J was trimmed by 0 bases and V by 6 bases; bases with no gene match: 6. This CDR3 contains 14 residues. As DNA, the CDR3 is TGCAGTGCGGAGCGGGGCGGGAGCACAGATACGCAGTATTTT. It specifies CSAERGGSTDTQYF.

This clonotype was seen a few times. The rearrangement joins TRBV10-3 to TRBJ1-5; D uncertain. Germline lookup yields CDR1 ENHRY and CDR2 SYGVKD. Trimming removed 0 bases at V and 6 bases at J, with 12 bases between. CDR3 length: 15 amino acids. CDR3 region: CAISESTGSGQPQHF. As DNA, the CDR3 is TGTGCCATCAGTGAGTCGACTGGTAGCGGTCAGCCCCAGCATTTT.

This clonotype is deemed medium-sized. The V call is TRBV2, the J call TRBJ2-7; D ambiguous. Trimming removed 2 bases at V and 3 bases at J, with 5 bases between. Germline CDR1 and CDR2: SNHLY and FYNNEI. This CDR3 is 12 amino acids long. The CDR3 here is CASSEPIYEQYF. The CDR3 nucleotides are TGTGCCAGCAGTGAACCAATCTACGAGCAGTACTTC.

This clonotype has more than one count but fewer than ten. The rearrangement uses TRBV20-1 and TRBJ1-4; the match to TRBD1 covers 7 bases. Trimming cost V 3 bases and J 1 base; bases outside gene matches: 5. The CDR3 loop spans 15 amino acids. Looked up from germline, CDR1 is DFQATT and CDR2 is SNEGSKA (reference sequence). In DNA form, the CDR3 reads TGCAGTGCTAGCGCAAACAGGGGAACTAATGAAAAACTGTTTTTT. It translates to CSASANRGTNEKLFF.

The chain links TRBV20-1 to TRBJ2-1, with 11 positions matching TRBD2. Germline lookup yields CDR1 DFQATT and CDR2 SNEGSKA (reference sequence). The CDR3 is made up of 12 amino acids. V was clipped by 7 bases and J by 9 bases; unmatched bases: 5. The CDR3 DNA sequence: TGCAGTGGATCTAGCGGGGGGAGTGAGCAGTTCTTC. The encoded protein is CSGSSGGSEQFF.

This clonotype has a handful of counts. The J gene is TRBJ2-3, the V gene TRBV5-5; weak D call: TRBD2 (6 bases). This CDR3 region has 11 residues. Between the trimmed V and J ends, which lost 7 bases and 4 bases, there was a span of 7 bases. Germline lookup yields CDR1 SGHKS and CDR2 YYEKEE (reference sequence). The CDR3 spells CASWGADTQYF. CDR3 nucleotide sequence: TGTGCCAGCTGGGGGGCAGATACGCAGTATTTT.

The sample holds a few counts of this clonotype. The gene calls are TRBV7-6 and TRBJ2-7, with D possibly matching TRBD1 (6 bases). The V gene's germline CDR1 is SGHVS and CDR2 FNYEAQ. This CDR3 has 14 residues. V was cut by 5 bases and J by 1 base, with 12 bases left in between. Here the CDR3 DNA reads TGTGCCAGCAGCCCCCTACAGGGATCCTACGAGCAGTACTTC. Its translation is CASSPLQGSYEQYF.

This clonotype is termed medium-sized. The rearrangement joins TRBV4-1 to TRBJ2-1; 7 bases line up with TRBD2. V was clipped by 6 bases and J by 10 bases; unmatched bases: 9. Germline values: CDR1 MGHRA, CDR2 YSYEKL. CDR3 length equals 13 residues. The CDR3 protein is CASRHEGRDEQFF. The CDR3 DNA follows: TGCGCCAGCAGACACGAAGGGAGGGACGAGCAGTTCTTC.

By sample fraction, this clonotype is medium-sized (0.01 to 0.1%). V gene TRBV2 combines with J gene TRBJ2-3, with 10 bases aligning to TRBD1. V was pared by 7 bases and J by 3 bases, with 10 bases of the junction left unmatched. The CDR3 runs to 16 residues. Germline values: CDR1 SNHLY, CDR2 FYNNEI. DNA of the CDR3: TGTGCCAGCATTATCCCGGGACAGGGGCGGACAGATACGCAGTATTTT. Translating it yields CASIIPGQGRTDTQYF.

The V gene is TRBV4-2, the J gene TRBJ2-1; perhaps TRBD2 as D (6 bases). From germline, CDR1 is LGHNA and CDR2 YNFKEQ. CDR3 length equals 14 residues. Trimming removed 0 bases at V and 5 bases at J, with 8 bases between. CDR3 nucleotide sequence: TGTGCCAGCAGCCAAGATTGGAGGGACAATGAGCAGTTCTTC. Residues: CASSQDWRDNEQFF.

This clonotype was observed a handful of times. The chain recombines TRBV14 with TRBJ1-2; D remains ambiguous. The germline V gene has CDR1 SGHDN and CDR2 FVKESK. This CDR3 has 13 amino acids. Trimming cost V 0 bases and J 9 bases, with 11 bases left between them. The DNA of the CDR3 is TGTGCCAGCAGCCAAGATCCCGACCAACGCTACACCTTC. It codes for CASSQDPDQRYTF.

By proportion, this clonotype is large. This chain uses TRBV20-1 with TRBJ1-5; TRBD1 matches at 7 bases. Trimming removed 3 bases from V and 5 bases from J; junction bases left unmatched: 7. Germline V gene data show CDR1 as DFQATT and CDR2 as SNEGSKA (reference sequence). This CDR3 is built from 14 residues. The CDR3 DNA reads as TGCAGTGCTAGCCTGGGACAGTTGGATCAGCCCCAGCATTTT. Its protein product is CSASLGQLDQPQHF.

This clonotype was found a few times. DNA for the CDR3: TGTGCCAGCAGCTTAGGCCCCGGAGATCAGCCCCAGCATTTT. This sequence encodes CASSLGPGDQPQHF. V gene TRBV7-6 combines with J gene TRBJ1-5; D not certain. CDR1 is SGHVS and CDR2 is FNYEAQ in the germline V gene. This CDR3 region has 14 residues. Trimming took off 1 base at V and 5 bases at J, with 9 bases between the two ends.

This rearrangement joins TRBV9 to TRBJ2-1; D unresolved. The CDR3 sequence is 13 residues long. Deletions cut 0 bases from V and 4 bases from J, with 5 bases between. Germline CDR1 and CDR2: SGDLS and YYNGEE. The CDR3 region has the DNA TGTGCCAGCAGCGTAGGATCTTACAATGAGCAGTTCTTC. Translation gives CASSVGSYNEQFF.